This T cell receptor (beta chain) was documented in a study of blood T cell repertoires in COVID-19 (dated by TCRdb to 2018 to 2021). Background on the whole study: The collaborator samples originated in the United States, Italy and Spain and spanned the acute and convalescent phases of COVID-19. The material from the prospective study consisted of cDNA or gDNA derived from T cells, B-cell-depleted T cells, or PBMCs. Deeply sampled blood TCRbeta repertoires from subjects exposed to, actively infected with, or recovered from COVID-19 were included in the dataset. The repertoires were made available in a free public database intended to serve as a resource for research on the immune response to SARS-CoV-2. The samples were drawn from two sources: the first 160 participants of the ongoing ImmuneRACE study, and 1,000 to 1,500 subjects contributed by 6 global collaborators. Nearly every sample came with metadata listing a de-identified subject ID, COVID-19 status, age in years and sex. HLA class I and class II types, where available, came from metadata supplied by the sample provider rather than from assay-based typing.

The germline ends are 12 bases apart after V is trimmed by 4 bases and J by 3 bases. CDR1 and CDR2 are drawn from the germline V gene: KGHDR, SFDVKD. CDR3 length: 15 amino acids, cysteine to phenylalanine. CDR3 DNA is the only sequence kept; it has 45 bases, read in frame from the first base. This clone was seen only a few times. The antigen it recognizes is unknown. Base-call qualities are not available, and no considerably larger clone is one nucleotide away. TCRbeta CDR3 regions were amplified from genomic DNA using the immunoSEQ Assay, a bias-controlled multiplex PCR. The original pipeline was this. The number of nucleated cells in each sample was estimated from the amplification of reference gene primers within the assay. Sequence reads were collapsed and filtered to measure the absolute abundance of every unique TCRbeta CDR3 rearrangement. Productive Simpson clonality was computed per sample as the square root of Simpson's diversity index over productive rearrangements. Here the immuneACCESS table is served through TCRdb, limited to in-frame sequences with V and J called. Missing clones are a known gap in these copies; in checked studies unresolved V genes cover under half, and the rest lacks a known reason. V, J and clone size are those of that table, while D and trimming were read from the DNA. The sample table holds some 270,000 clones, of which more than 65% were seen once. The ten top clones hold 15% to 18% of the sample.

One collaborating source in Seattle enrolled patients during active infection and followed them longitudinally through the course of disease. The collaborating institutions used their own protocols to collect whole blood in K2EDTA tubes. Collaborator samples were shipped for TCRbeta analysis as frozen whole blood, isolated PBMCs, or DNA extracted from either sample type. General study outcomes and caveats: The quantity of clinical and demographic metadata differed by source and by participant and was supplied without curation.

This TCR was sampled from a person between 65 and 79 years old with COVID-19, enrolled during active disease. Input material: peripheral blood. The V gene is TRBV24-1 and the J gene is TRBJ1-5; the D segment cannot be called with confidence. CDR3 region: CATSDTDTFNQPQHF. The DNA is TGTGCCACCAGTGACACCGACACCTTCAATCAGCCCCAGCATTTT.